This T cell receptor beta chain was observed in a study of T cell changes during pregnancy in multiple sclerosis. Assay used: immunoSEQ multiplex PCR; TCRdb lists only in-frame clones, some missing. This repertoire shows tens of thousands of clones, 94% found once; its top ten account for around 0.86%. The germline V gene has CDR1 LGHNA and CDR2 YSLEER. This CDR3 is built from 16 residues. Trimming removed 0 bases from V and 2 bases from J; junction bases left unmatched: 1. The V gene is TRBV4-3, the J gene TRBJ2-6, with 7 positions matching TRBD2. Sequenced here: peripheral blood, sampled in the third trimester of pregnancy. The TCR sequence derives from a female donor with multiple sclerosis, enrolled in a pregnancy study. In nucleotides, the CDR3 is TGCGCCAGCAGCCAAGATGGGGGGGCTGGGGCCAACGTCCTGACTTTC. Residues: CASSQDGGAGANVLTF.